Presented here are 27 T cell receptor beta chains from one specimen sequenced in a study of control samples from healthy donors and cancer patients. Assay used: immunoSEQ multiplex PCR; TCRdb lists only in-frame clones, some missing. The sample has approximately 66,000 clones; 90% are singletons. The sample comprised PBMCs. These receptors were taken from a man in his 60s with colorectal cancer.

V is TRBV24-1 and J is TRBJ1-1, with unresolved D. CDR1 and CDR2 (germline): KGHDR, SFDVKD. This CDR3 is 14 amino acids long. Trimming left V 8 bases short and J 1 base short, with 13 bases between. The CDR3 loop is CATNMKDKNTEAFF. The CDR3 nucleotides read TGTGCCACCAACATGAAAGATAAGAACACTGAAGCTTTCTTT.

This chain connects TRBV4-1 to TRBJ2-5; 9 nucleotides match TRBD2. V was pared by 0 bases and J by 5 bases, with 7 bases of the junction left unmatched. The CDR3 loop spans 16 amino acids. Germline loops: CDR1 MGHRA, CDR2 YSYEKL. The CDR3 sequence is CASSQEWRGGSETQYF. CDR3 DNA: TGCGCCAGCAGCCAAGAGTGGCGGGGGGGGTCGGAGACCCAGTACTTC.

The V call is TRBV4-1, the J call TRBJ2-1, with D possibly TRBD2 on 7 matching bases. This CDR3 spans 14 amino acids. Germline lookup yields CDR1 MGHRA and CDR2 YSYEKL. Trimming pared 3 bases from V and 5 bases from J, leaving 11 bases between. CDR3: CASSHGGPHNEQFF. CDR3 coding DNA: TGCGCCAGCAGCCACGGGGGGCCCCACAATGAGCAGTTCTTC.

V and J are TRBV28 and TRBJ2-1; tentatively, D is TRBD1 or TRBD2 (5 bases each). Germline CDR1 reads MDHEN; CDR2 reads SYDVKM. Between the trimmed V and J ends, which lost 3 bases and 6 bases, there was a span of 9 bases. This CDR3 comprises 13 residues. This chain's CDR3 is CASSFEGTNEQFF. The CDR3 DNA follows: TGTGCCAGCAGTTTCGAGGGGACCAATGAGCAGTTCTTC. Full variable domain (rest looked up from reference TRBV28 and TRBJ2-1): DVKVTQSSRYLVKRTGEKVFLECVQDMDHENMFWYRQDPGLGLRLIYFSYDVKMKEKGDIPEGYSVSREKKERFSLILESASTNQTSMYLCASSFEGTNEQFFGPGTRLTVL.

The V and J genes are TRBV24-1 and TRBJ2-2; D gene unclear. V lost 6 bases and J 5 bases, leaving 6 bases between the germline ends. Germline V gene lookup returns CDR1 KGHDR and CDR2 SFDVKD. There are 12 residues in the CDR3. The CDR3 DNA sequence: TGTGCCACCAGTTTGACTACCGGGGAGCTGTTTTTT. Its protein product is CATSLTTGELFF.

The chain employs TRBV10-3 and TRBJ2-2; weak D call: TRBD1 (6 bases). V shed 5 bases and J shed 3 bases, with 10 bases lying between them. CDR1 is ENHRY, CDR2 SYGVKD, per germline. The CDR3 sequence is 14 residues long. The CDR3 sequence: CAISYRVDTGELFF. As DNA, the CDR3 is TGTGCCATCAGTTACAGGGTCGACACCGGGGAGCTGTTTTTT.

This clone was recorded a few times. The chain has TRBV5-8 and TRBJ2-5, with D possibly being TRBD2 (5 bases). V lost 0 bases and J 5 bases, leaving 14 bases between the germline ends. CDR3 length equals 15 residues. Germline CDR1 is SGHTS and CDR2 is YDEGEE. The CDR3 DNA follows: TGTGCCAGCAGCTTGGTACCCCGGACTTCGGAGACCCAGTACTTC. Amino acid sequence: CASSLVPRTSETQYF.

The chain carries TRBV28 and TRBJ1-1; tentatively, D is TRBD1 (5 bases). CDR3 length equals 11 residues. Germline values: CDR1 MDHEN, CDR2 SYDVKM. The CDR3 nucleotides are TGTCCGGACACGGGGCTCCGTGAAGCTTTCTTT. Encoded protein: CPDTGLREAFF.

The gene calls are TRBV7-2 and TRBJ1-1; the D is unclear. V shed 3 bases and J shed 3 bases, with 5 bases lying between them. Per the germline V gene, CDR1 is SGHTA and CDR2 is FQGNSA. The CDR3 runs 12 residues. The CDR3 spells CASSFSDTEAFF. The CDR3, as DNA: TGTGCCAGCAGCTTTTCCGACACTGAAGCTTTCTTT.

This clone was seen a single time. The CDR3 bases are TGCGCCAGCAGCTTGGACGACAGTTTACAAGGCTACGAGCAGTACTTC. Translated: CASSLDDSLQGYEQYF. The chain carries TRBV5-1 and TRBJ2-7; tentative D call: TRBD1 (5 bases). The CDR3 contains 16 residues. The V end lost 0 bases, the J end lost 3 bases, and 16 bases lay between the germline ends. The germline CDR1 and CDR2 sequences are SGHRS and YFSETQ.

CDR3 DNA sequence: TGTGCCACCAGTGATCCGTCGCCGGGACTAGCGATATCTAGTGAGCAGTTCTTC. Amino acid sequence: CATSDPSPGLAISSEQFF. V and J are TRBV24-1 and TRBJ2-1; 10 bases match TRBD2. With 3 bases clipped from V and 9 bases from J, the junction kept 16 bases outside the gene matches. This CDR3 has 18 residues. Per the germline V gene, CDR1 is KGHDR and CDR2 is SFDVKD.

The rearrangement uses TRBV28 and TRBJ2-7; D unclear. Germline V gives CDR1 MDHEN, CDR2 SYDVKM. Trimming removed 6 bases at V and 4 bases at J, with 10 bases between. The CDR3 length is 12 residues. The CDR3 reads CASSPDGYEQYF. CDR3 DNA: TGTGCCAGCAGCCCTGACGGTTACGAGCAGTACTTC.

V gene TRBV18 combines with J gene TRBJ2-5; D is undetermined. CDR3 length equals 13 residues. The germline gives CDR1 KGHSH, CDR2 LQKENI. Trimming shortened V by 1 base and J by 7 bases, and 10 bases separated the two germline ends. As DNA, the CDR3 is TGTGCCAGCTCACCACTTGCAGTTCGGACCCAGTACTTC. Protein: CASSPLAVRTQYF.

The rearrangement joins TRBV6-5 to TRBJ2-2; perhaps TRBD1 as D (5 bases). This CDR3 is 16 amino acids long. V lost 2 bases, J lost 2 bases, and 12 bases lay in between. The V gene's germline CDR1 is MNHEY and CDR2 SVGAGI. This CDR3 is CASSYRSQVNTGELFF. In nucleotides, the CDR3 is TGTGCCAGCAGTTACCGCTCACAGGTTAACACCGGGGAGCTGTTTTTT.

The chain combines TRBV5-1 with TRBJ2-1; D possibly matches TRBD1 or TRBD2 (5 bases each). Germline-derived CDR1 and CDR2 are SGHRS and YFSETQ. The CDR3 is 14 residues long. V was pared by 0 bases and J by 6 bases, with 10 bases between. CDR3 nucleotides: TGCGCCAGCAGCTTGGTCCCAGGGAGCAATGAGCAGTTCTTC. Protein sequence: CASSLVPGSNEQFF.

This chain links TRBV18 with TRBJ1-1; unclear D gene. Germline V gene data show CDR1 as KGHSH and CDR2 as LQKENI. Trimming stripped 3 bases from V and 1 base from J, with 15 bases between. This CDR3 is 16 amino acids long. This CDR3 reads CASSPTAAATNTEAFF. The DNA for the CDR3 is TGTGCCAGCTCACCCACCGCCGCGGCTACGAACACTGAAGCTTTCTTT.

The count of this clone is one. V usage is TRBV7-3 and J usage is TRBJ2-2; D may be TRBD1 or TRBD2 (5 bases each). Trimming shortened V by 5 bases and J by 6 bases, and 16 bases separated the two germline ends. Per the germline V gene, CDR1 is SGHTA and CDR2 is FQGTGA. The CDR3 spans 15 residues. CDR3 DNA: TGTGCCAGCAGCCCAGGGACCAACCAGGCCGGGGAGCTGTTTTTT. Protein sequence: CASSPGTNQAGELFF.

This sequence joins TRBV24-1 and TRBJ1-1, with D perhaps TRBD1 (6 bases). Between the trimmed V and J ends, which lost 3 bases and 0 bases, there was a span of 10 bases. Germline V lookup: CDR1 KGHDR, CDR2 SFDVKD. The CDR3 contains 15 residues. CDR3 residues: CATSDGDNVNTEAFF. The CDR3, as DNA: TGTGCCACCAGTGATGGGGACAACGTGAACACTGAAGCTTTCTTT.

This clone was counted once. CDR3 nucleotide sequence: TGTGCCAGCAGACGACAGGGTTCACCCCTCCACTTT. Amino acids: CASRRQGSPLHF. This sequence joins TRBV5-6 and TRBJ1-6, with TRBD1 identical over 7 bases. Germline V gives CDR1 SGHDT, CDR2 YYEEEE. V lost 5 bases, J lost 9 bases, and 2 bases stayed unmatched. The CDR3 extends over 12 amino acids.

The chain has TRBV5-1 and TRBJ2-3; 8 nucleotides line up with TRBD1. Looked up from germline, CDR1 is SGHRS and CDR2 is YFSETQ. CDR3 length: 14 amino acids. The V segment lost 5 bases and the J segment 2 bases; nucleotides outside the gene matches: 4. The CDR3 DNA reads TGCGCCAGCAGAAGGCAGGGGGCCACAGATACGCAGTATTTT. Encoded protein: CASRRQGATDTQYF. The full variable domain, with the rest looked up from reference TRBV5-1 and TRBJ2-3, is KAGVTQTPRYLIKTRGQQVTLSCSPISGHRSVSWYQQTPGQGLQFLFEYFSETQRNKGNFPGRFSGRQFSNSRSEMNVSTLELGDSALYLCASRRQGATDTQYFGPGTRLTVL.

The genes are TRBV19 and TRBJ1-5; D is perhaps TRBD1 (6 bases). V lost 0 bases to trimming and J lost 7 bases, with 16 bases between them. This CDR3 is built from 16 residues. The germline V gene encodes CDR1 LNHDA and CDR2 SQIVND (reference sequence). The CDR3 DNA sequence: TGTGCCAGTAGTATAGATCGGGGGGCAACAGGGCAGCCCCAGCATTTT. Translating it yields CASSIDRGATGQPQHF.

This clone was recorded once. V and J are TRBV7-2 and TRBJ2-5; D gene uncertain. The germline gives CDR1 SGHTA, CDR2 FQGNSA. V gave up 5 bases and J gave up 5 bases, with 9 bases separating them. The CDR3 consists of 12 residues. This CDR3 reads CASSRRRETQYF. CDR3 in DNA: TGTGCCAGCAGCCGGAGAAGGGAGACCCAGTACTTC.

This rearrangement joins TRBV11-2 to TRBJ2-1; D may be TRBD1 or TRBD2 (6 bases each). Between the trimmed V and J ends, which lost 6 bases and 0 bases, there was a span of 18 bases. The germline CDR1 and CDR2 sequences are SGHAT and FQNNGV. CDR3 length: 17 amino acids. CDR3 sequence reads: CASRSFRPGASYNEQFF. CDR3 in DNA: TGTGCCAGCAGATCGTTCCGGCCGGGGGCCTCCTACAATGAGCAGTTCTTC.

This chain connects TRBV6-1 to TRBJ1-2; D call uncertain. Germline loops: CDR1 MNHNS, CDR2 SASEGT. Trimming took off 3 bases at V and 4 bases at J, with 9 bases between the two ends. This CDR3 contains 13 residues. The chain's CDR3 is CASSDYLTYGYTF. The CDR3 DNA reads as TGTGCCAGCAGTGATTATTTGACCTATGGCTACACCTTC.

The chain links TRBV10-2 to TRBJ2-1; 10 positions match TRBD1. V was pared by 6 bases and J by 8 bases, with 7 bases of the junction left unmatched. The CDR3 is 14 residues long. Germline assignment: CDR1 WSHSY and CDR2 SAAADI. The CDR3 protein is CASRSGQGRYEQFF. The CDR3 region has the DNA TGCGCCAGCAGATCGGGACAGGGGAGGTATGAGCAGTTCTTC.

V gene TRBV6-6 combines with J gene TRBJ2-3, with 8 bases that match TRBD2. V shed 6 bases and J 6 bases; nucleotides not matched to a gene: 8. The length of the CDR3 is 14 residues. CDR1 and CDR2 from the germline V gene are MNHNY and SVGAGI (reference sequence). CDR3 in DNA: TGTGCCAGCAGGCAGGCGGGGGGCGGGGATACGCAGTATTTT. Translating gives CASRQAGGGDTQYF.

The chain uses TRBV3-1 (or the pseudogene TRBV3-2) and TRBJ1-5; D is ambiguous. CDR1 LGHDT and CDR2 YNNKEL come from the germline V gene (reference sequence). The V and J ends lost 0 bases and 9 bases respectively, with 9 bases between them. This CDR3 has 13 residues. The CDR3 coding sequence is TGTGCCAGCAGCCAAGATTCTTTCTGGCCCCAGCATTTT. Its translation: CASSQDSFWPQHF.